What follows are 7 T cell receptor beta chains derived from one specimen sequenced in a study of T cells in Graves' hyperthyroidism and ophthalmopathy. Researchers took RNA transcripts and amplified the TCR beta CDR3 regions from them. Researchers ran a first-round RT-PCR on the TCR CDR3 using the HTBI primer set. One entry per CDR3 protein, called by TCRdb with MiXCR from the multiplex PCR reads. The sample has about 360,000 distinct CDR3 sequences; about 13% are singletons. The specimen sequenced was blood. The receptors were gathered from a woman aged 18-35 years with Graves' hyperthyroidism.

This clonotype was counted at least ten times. CDR3 sequence (DNA): TGTGCCAGCTCACCAACCGCAGGAAACCTCCTACCCCTCCACTTT. Residues: CASSPTAGNLLPLHF. The rearrangement uses TRBV18 and TRBJ1-6; D not certain. V lost 2 bases and J 12 bases, leaving 17 bases between the germline ends. Per germline, CDR1 KGHSH and CDR2 LQKENI. The CDR3 extends over 15 amino acids. Full variable domain (remainder filled in from reference TRBV18 and TRBJ1-6): NAGVMQNPRHLVRRRGQEARLRCSPMKGHSHVYWYRQLPEEGLKFMVYLQKENIIDESGMPKERFSAEFPKEGPSILRIQQVVRGDSAAYFCASSPTAGNLLPLHFGNGTRLTVT.

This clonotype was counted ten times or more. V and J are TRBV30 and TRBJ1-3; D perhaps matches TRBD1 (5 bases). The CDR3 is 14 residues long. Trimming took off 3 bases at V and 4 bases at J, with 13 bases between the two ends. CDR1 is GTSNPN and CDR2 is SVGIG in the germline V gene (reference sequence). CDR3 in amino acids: CAWRGDSLGNTIYF. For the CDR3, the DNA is TGTGCCTGGAGAGGGGACTCGCTGGGAAACACCATATATTTT.

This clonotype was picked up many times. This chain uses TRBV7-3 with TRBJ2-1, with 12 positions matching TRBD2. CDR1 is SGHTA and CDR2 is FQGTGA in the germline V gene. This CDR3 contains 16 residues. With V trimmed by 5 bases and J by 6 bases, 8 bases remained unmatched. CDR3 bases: TGTGCCAGCAGCCAAATCCTAGCGGGGGGGCTCAATGAGCAGTTCTTC. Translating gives CASSQILAGGLNEQFF.

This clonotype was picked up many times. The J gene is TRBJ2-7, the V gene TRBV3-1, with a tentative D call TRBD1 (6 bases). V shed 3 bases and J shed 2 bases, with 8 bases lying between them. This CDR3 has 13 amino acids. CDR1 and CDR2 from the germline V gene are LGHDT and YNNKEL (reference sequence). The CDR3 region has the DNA TGTGCCAGCAGCCAGAACAGGGCCTACGAGCAGTACTTC. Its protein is CASSQNRAYEQYF.

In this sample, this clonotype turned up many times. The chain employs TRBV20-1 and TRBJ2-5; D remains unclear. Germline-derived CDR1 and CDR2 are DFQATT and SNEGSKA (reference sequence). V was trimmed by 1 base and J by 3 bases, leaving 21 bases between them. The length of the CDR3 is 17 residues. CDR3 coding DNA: TGCAGTGCTAGAGTACTTGGGTTAGGCGAGCAGAAAGAGACCCAGTACTTC. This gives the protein CSARVLGLGEQKETQYF.

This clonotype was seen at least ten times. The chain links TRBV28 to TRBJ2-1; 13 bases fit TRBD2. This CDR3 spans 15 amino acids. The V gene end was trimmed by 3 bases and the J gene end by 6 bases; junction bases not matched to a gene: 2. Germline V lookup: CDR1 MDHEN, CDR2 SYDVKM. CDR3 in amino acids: CASSLTSGRSNEQFF. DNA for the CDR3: TGTGCCAGCAGTTTGACTAGCGGGAGGAGCAATGAGCAGTTCTTC.

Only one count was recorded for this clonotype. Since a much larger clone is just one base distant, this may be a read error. Here the CDR3 DNA reads TGTGCCAGCAGCCCCTCGGGACAGTCTAGTGAAAAACTGTTTTTT. Its protein product is CASSPSGQSSEKLFF. This chain links TRBV3-1 with TRBJ1-4; 7 bases are shared with TRBD1. J lost 7 bases, V lost 4 bases, and 9 bases had no gene match. CDR3 size: 15 residues. The germline V gene encodes CDR1 LGHDT and CDR2 YNNKEL (reference sequence).